The 11 T cell receptor beta chains reported below all come from one sample, sequenced in a study of control samples from healthy donors and cancer patients. Using immunoSEQ multiplex PCR, the repertoire was profiled, and TCRdb retains in-frame clones only, with some absent. Of under 75,000 clones listed, over 75% are singletons. Sequenced sample: blood. These receptors were collected from a man aged 40-50 years in good health.

The chain employs TRBV4-1 and TRBJ2-3; 7 bases map to TRBD2. V lost 4 bases to trimming and J lost 2 bases; unmatched junction nucleotides: 6. This CDR3 region has 15 residues. In germline, CDR1 is MGHRA, CDR2 YSYEKL. Here the CDR3 DNA reads TGCGCCAGCAGCCCAAGCGGGGACTTCACAGATACGCAGTATTTT. It is translated as CASSPSGDFTDTQYF.

CDR3: CASSFAVQETQYF. CDR3 nucleotides: TGTGCCAGCAGTTTTGCTGTCCAAGAGACCCAGTACTTC. The V and J genes are TRBV27 and TRBJ2-5, with D uncertain. Germline values: CDR1 MNHEY, CDR2 SMNVEV (reference sequence). CDR3 length: 13 amino acids. V was pared by 3 bases and J by 1 base, with 6 bases between.

The J gene is TRBJ2-7, the V gene TRBV5-6, with a weak D call TRBD1 (5 bases). In germline, CDR1 is SGHDT, CDR2 YYEEEE. The CDR3 totals 15 residues. Deletions cut 0 bases from V and 1 base from J, with 11 bases between. CDR3 DNA sequence: TGTGCCAGCAGCTTGGGACAGCTGAGGTCCTACGAGCAGTACTTC. This translates into CASSLGQLRSYEQYF. Supplemented by reference TRBV5-6 and TRBJ2-7, the full variable domain reads DAGVTQSPTHLIKTRGQQVTLRCSPKSGHDTVSWYQQALGQGPQFIFQYYEEEERQRGNFPDRFSGHQFPNYSSELNVNALLLGDSALYLCASSLGQLRSYEQYFGPGTRLTVT.

The chain joins TRBV14 to TRBJ1-2; 12 bases are shared with TRBD1. Per the germline V gene, CDR1 is SGHDN and CDR2 is FVKESK. The CDR3 totals 14 residues. V lost 8 bases and J lost 3; bases outside the gene matches: 4. The CDR3, as DNA: TGTGCCAGCCTCCGGGACAGGGGGCACTATGGCTACACCTTC. Protein sequence: CASLRDRGHYGYTF. Combining the CDR3 with reference TRBV14 and TRBJ1-2 gives the whole variable domain EAGVTQFPSHSVIEKGQTVTLRCDPISGHDNLYWYRRVMGKEIKFLLHFVKESKQDESGMPNNRFLAERTGGTYSTLKVQPAELEDSGVYFCASLRDRGHYGYTFGSGTRLTVV.

This rearrangement joins TRBV20-1 to TRBJ2-7; D is unclear. CDR3 length: 13 residues. The germline CDR1 and CDR2 sequences are DFQATT and SNEGSKA (reference sequence). V lost 3 bases and J 2 bases, leaving 11 bases between the germline ends. The CDR3: CSASNSVTYEQYF. The CDR3 DNA sequence: TGCAGTGCTAGTAACAGCGTTACCTACGAGCAGTACTTC.

The chain recombines TRBV9 with TRBJ1-1, with D perhaps TRBD1 (6 bases). CDR1 is SGDLS, CDR2 YYNGEE, per germline. The CDR3 has 13 amino acids. V lost 3 bases and J lost 1, with 7 bases in between. Here the CDR3 DNA reads TGTGCCAGCAGCGAGGGGGGGAACACTGAAGCTTTCTTT. Its protein product is CASSEGGNTEAFF.

V is TRBV7-9 and J is TRBJ1-2; possibly TRBD1 for D (6 bases). The CDR3 has 14 amino acids. The V gene's germline CDR1 is SEHNR and CDR2 FQNEAQ (reference sequence). V was pared by 4 bases and J by 2 bases, with 11 bases between. The DNA for the CDR3 is TGTGCCAGCAGCTCTTCCGGACAGAACTATGGCTACACCTTC. This translates into CASSSSGQNYGYTF.

CDR3 sequence: CASSISGAYTEAFF. The CDR3 DNA is TGTGCCAGCAGCATATCAGGGGCGTACACTGAAGCTTTCTTT. The chain joins TRBV27 to TRBJ1-1, with a possible D match to TRBD1 (6 bases). The CDR3 spans 14 residues. Trimming pared 6 bases from V and 3 bases from J, leaving 14 bases between. Germline CDR1 is MNHEY and CDR2 is SMNVEV (reference sequence).

By proportion, this clone is medium-sized. The J gene is TRBJ1-1, the V gene TRBV5-1; 8 bases map to TRBD1. The junction had 10 bases not matched to a gene; V was cut back by 4 bases and J by 5 bases. Germline V gene data show CDR1 as SGHRS and CDR2 as YFSETQ. The CDR3 runs 15 residues. Written as DNA, the CDR3 is TGCGCCAGCAGCGGCGGACAGGGATTGGGTACTGAAGCTTTCTTT. Translated: CASSGGQGLGTEAFF.

The rearrangement joins TRBV29-1 to TRBJ1-2; D is unclear. CDR1 SQVTM and CDR2 ANQGSEA come from the germline V gene. V shed 6 bases and J shed 1 base, with 12 bases lying between them. The CDR3 is 13 residues long. As DNA, the CDR3 is TGCAGCGTCGAGGACGGCTTTAACTATGGCTACACCTTC. It encodes CSVEDGFNYGYTF. Full variable domain (outside the CDR3, taken from reference TRBV29-1 and TRBJ1-2): SAVISQKPSRDICQRGTSLTIQCQVDSQVTMMFWYRQQPGQSLTLIATANQGSEATYESGFVIDKFPISRPNLTFSTLTVSNMSPEDSSIYLCSVEDGFNYGYTFGSGTRLTVV.

This clone was seen a handful of times. This same CDR3 is encoded by further DNA sequences in the sample. The V and J genes are TRBV7-2 and TRBJ1-1; D gene ambiguous. V lost 1 base to trimming and J lost 2 bases, with 11 bases between them. The germline gives CDR1 SGHTA, CDR2 FQGNSA. The length of the CDR3 is 15 residues. The CDR3 DNA is TGTGCCAGCAGCTTAGTAGGCGCAGCTAACACTGAAGCTTTCTTT. Translation: CASSLVGAANTEAFF.